These 32 T cell receptor beta chains were sequenced from one sample in a study of Graves' ophthalmopathy and Graves' hyperthyroidism. The study amplified TCR beta CDR3 regions using RNA transcripts. Second-round multiplex PCR came after a first-round RT-PCR that employed HTBI primers. TCRdb reanalysed the multiplex PCR reads using MiXCR and keeps one entry per CDR3 protein. This repertoire shows 650,000 to 800,000 distinct CDR3 sequences, about 41% found once; its top ten account for roughly 3%. The sequenced material came from peripheral blood. The receptors shown here come from an adult man with Graves' ophthalmopathy.

In its sample, this clonotype was seen many times. This chain links TRBV25-1 with TRBJ2-1, with a possible D match to TRBD1 (6 bases). The V end was cut by 3 bases, the J end by 3 bases, with 18 bases between. Germline V CDR1 and CDR2: MGHDK, SYGVNS. The CDR3 covers 17 residues. CDR3 bases: TGTGCCAGCAGTGAGAACGAAAGGGGGACAATCTACAATGAGCAGTTCTTC. It encodes CASSENERGTIYNEQFF.

This clonotype has a single count. This may arise from a read error, as a much more abundant clone is one base away. V usage is TRBV19 and J usage is TRBJ1-5; a possible D gene is TRBD1 (5 bases). This CDR3 comprises 16 residues. Trimming removed 6 bases at V and 6 bases at J, with 21 bases between. CDR1 and CDR2 from the germline V gene are LNHDA and SQIVND (reference sequence). CDR3 nucleotide sequence: TGTGCCAGTAGCACAATGCCCGGACAACTCATTCAGCCCCAGCATTTT. Translated, it gives CASSTMPGQLIQPQHF.

This clonotype occurred many times. The chain couples TRBV11-1 to TRBJ1-6; 7 bases are shared with TRBD1. Germline V gene data show CDR1 as SGHAT and CDR2 as FQDESV (reference sequence). The CDR3 loop spans 15 amino acids. V was pared by 4 bases and J by 10 bases, with 10 bases of the junction left unmatched. CDR3 sequence: CASSYPTGTGSPLHF. CDR3 coding DNA: TGTGCCAGCAGCTATCCGACAGGGACGGGCTCACCCCTCCACTTT.

Notes on this clonotype: A much bigger clone sits one base away, suggesting this may be a read error. V and J are TRBV5-6 and TRBJ2-2; no firm D call. Germline CDR1 reads SGHDT; CDR2 reads YYEEEE. The CDR3 contains 13 residues. V lost 4 bases and J 4 bases, leaving 8 bases between the germline ends. The CDR3 DNA reads TGTGCCAGCAGCCTGCTTCGCACCGGGGAGCTGTTTTTT. Amino acid sequence: CASSLLRTGELFF.

The chain recombines TRBV7-9 with TRBJ2-5, with D perhaps TRBD2 (6 bases). V was cut by 0 bases and J by 9 bases, with 14 bases left in between. Per germline, CDR1 SEHNR and CDR2 FQNEAQ (reference sequence). The CDR3 is made up of 14 amino acids. The CDR3 DNA is TGTGCCAGCAGCTTAGCTGAGTCTGGGGAGGCCCAGTACTTC. Translation: CASSLAESGEAQYF.

In its sample, this clonotype was seen a few times. Just one base apart from a much larger clone, this may be a read error. The chain links TRBV2 to TRBJ2-7; weak D call: TRBD2 (7 bases). This CDR3 contains 15 residues. CDR1 SNHLY and CDR2 FYNNEI come from the germline V gene. The germline V and J ends were trimmed by 9 bases and 2 bases, with 20 bases remaining between them. This chain's CDR3 is CASTGGGSRAYEQYF. Here the CDR3 DNA reads TGTGCCAGTACCGGGGGCGGGAGTCGAGCCTACGAGCAGTACTTC.

This clonotype was detected only once. The chain couples TRBV29-1 to TRBJ2-5; 8 bases align to TRBD2. Germline V lookup: CDR1 SQVTM, CDR2 ANQGSEA. CDR3 size: 12 residues. V lost 7 bases and J lost 5; bases outside the gene matches: 6. As DNA, the CDR3 is TGCAGCGCAGACGGGAGGGCCGAGACCCAGTACTTC. This sequence encodes CSADGRAETQYF.

This chain connects TRBV20-1 to TRBJ2-7; D call uncertain. Trimming took off 6 bases at V and 0 bases at J, with 12 bases between the two ends. Germline lookup yields CDR1 DFQATT and CDR2 SNEGSKA (reference sequence). This CDR3 is built from 13 residues. CDR3 residues: CSARLTSSYEQYF. CDR3 nucleotide sequence: TGCAGTGCCAGGCTCACGAGCTCCTACGAGCAGTACTTC.

The chain recombines TRBV2 with TRBJ1-4; 8 bases fit TRBD1. Losses at the gene ends were 5 bases for V and 8 bases for J; bases not matched to a gene: 7. The CDR3 runs to 14 residues. Germline V gene data show CDR1 as SNHLY and CDR2 as FYNNEI. CDR3 in amino acids: CASSPTGGTEKLFF. CDR3 sequence (DNA): TGTGCCAGCAGTCCAACAGGGGGAACCGAAAAACTGTTTTTT.

The chain combines TRBV9 with TRBJ2-2, with D possibly being TRBD1 (5 bases). V was cut by 7 bases and J by 2 bases, with 15 bases left in between. The CDR3 sequence is 15 residues long. Germline CDR1 reads SGDLS; CDR2 reads YYNGEE. CDR3 DNA: TGTGCCAGCTCCCCGTCCGGACAAAACACCGGGGAGCTGTTTTTT. It yields the protein CASSPSGQNTGELFF.

This clonotype has ten or more counts. The CDR3 reads CASSSVDRVQETQYF. As DNA, the CDR3 is TGCGCCAGCAGCTCGGTGGACAGGGTCCAAGAGACCCAGTACTTC. The rearrangement joins TRBV5-1 to TRBJ2-5, with 8 positions matching TRBD1. There are 15 residues in the CDR3. Germline loops: CDR1 SGHRS, CDR2 YFSETQ. V gave up 3 bases and J gave up 1 base; unmatched junction bases: 5.

This clonotype was recorded many times. The chain has TRBV7-9 and TRBJ2-7, with D perhaps matching TRBD2 (6 bases). The germline gives CDR1 SEHNR, CDR2 FQNEAQ (reference sequence). The CDR3 totals 15 residues. V was cut by 3 bases and J by 0 bases, with 12 bases left in between. CDR3 DNA sequence: TGTGCCAGCAGCTTCGACGGGACTGTCTCCTACGAGCAGTACTTC. This codes for CASSFDGTVSYEQYF.

This clonotype has at least ten counts. CDR3 amino acids: CASSLTGPNFNEQYF. The CDR3 nucleotides read TGTGCCAGCAGCTTAACAGGCCCCAACTTCAACGAGCAGTACTTC. This rearrangement joins TRBV7-9 to TRBJ2-7; weak D call: TRBD1 (5 bases). This CDR3 comprises 15 residues. Trimming shortened V by 2 bases and J by 5 bases, and 16 bases separated the two germline ends. Germline lookup yields CDR1 SEHNR and CDR2 FQNEAQ (reference sequence).

This clonotype appeared many times. The rearrangement links TRBV4-2 to TRBJ2-7; D may be TRBD2 (6 bases). Trimming cost V 0 bases and J 4 bases, with 7 bases left between them. The germline CDR1 and CDR2 sequences are LGHNA and YNFKEQ. The CDR3 is made up of 13 amino acids. DNA of the CDR3: TGTGCCAGCAGCCAAGATGGAGGGTACGAGCAGTACTTC. Translation gives CASSQDGGYEQYF.

The CDR3 here is CASSVRKGFSGGAEWYEQYF. The CDR3 DNA sequence: TGTGCCAGCAGCGTTCGAAAGGGGTTTAGCGGGGGGGCCGAATGGTACGAGCAGTACTTC. This chain uses TRBV9 with TRBJ2-7, with 11 bases fitting TRBD2. The CDR3 is 20 residues long. V was clipped by 2 bases and J by 4 bases; unmatched bases: 20. Per the germline V gene, CDR1 is SGDLS and CDR2 is YYNGEE.

In this sample, this clonotype turned up a few times. The chain combines TRBV6-1 with TRBJ1-2, with 9 nucleotides matching TRBD1. This CDR3 region has 14 residues. In germline, CDR1 is MNHNS, CDR2 SASEGT. V shed 7 bases and J 8 bases; nucleotides not matched to a gene: 11. In nucleotides, the CDR3 is TGTGCCAGCACCCCCCCGGGACAGGGCGGAGGCTACACCTTC. It codes for CASTPPGQGGGYTF.

This clonotype was picked up many times. V is TRBV29-1 and J is TRBJ2-7; 9 nucleotides agree with TRBD2. Germline trimming cut 6 bases from V and 3 bases from J; bases unmatched to any gene: 6. The CDR3 is 13 amino acids. Germline CDR1 is SQVTM and CDR2 is ANQGSEA. The CDR3 is CSVKLTSGYEQYF. In nucleotides, the CDR3 is TGCAGCGTAAAGTTGACTAGCGGCTACGAGCAGTACTTC.

Concerning this clonotype: A much more abundant neighbour one base away suggests this may be a read error. The rearrangement links TRBV19 to TRBJ2-7; D is undetermined. The CDR3 runs 13 residues. V was shortened by 8 bases and J by 4 bases, with 15 bases between the two germline ends. In germline, CDR1 is LNHDA, CDR2 SQIVND (reference sequence). This chain's CDR3 is CASCGTGHYEQYF. In DNA form, the CDR3 reads TGTGCCAGTTGCGGCACTGGCCATTACGAGCAGTACTTC.

This clonotype came up many times. The rearrangement uses TRBV25-1 and TRBJ2-2; tentatively, D is TRBD2 (5 bases). The V end was cut by 6 bases, the J end by 3 bases, with 11 bases between. There are 14 residues in the CDR3. Looked up from germline, CDR1 is MGHDK and CDR2 is SYGVNS. The CDR3 protein is CASRGERYTGELFF. DNA for the CDR3: TGTGCCAGCAGGGGAGAACGGTACACCGGGGAGCTGTTTTTT.

In regard to this clonotype: The conserved final phenylalanine or tryptophan is absent from the CDR3, which likely points to a read error. The CDR3 here is CASSPTGEETQYL. CDR3 DNA sequence: TGTGCCAGCAGTCCGACAGGGGAGGAGACCCAGTACCTC. The chain links TRBV4-2 to TRBJ2-5, with 8 bases lining up with TRBD1. Germline CDR1 and CDR2: LGHNA and YNFKEQ. The CDR3 spans 13 residues. V shed 6 bases and J 5 bases; nucleotides not matched to a gene: 5.

At least ten counts were recorded for this clonotype. V is TRBV19 and J is TRBJ1-2; the D gene is possibly TRBD1 (6 bases). Trimming removed 4 bases from V and 2 bases from J, with 14 bases in between. Per the germline V gene, CDR1 is LNHDA and CDR2 is SQIVND (reference sequence). This CDR3 has 15 amino acids. CDR3 bases: TGTGCCAGTAGTAATAGGGGGAGATGGAACTATGGCTACACCTTC. Its translation: CASSNRGRWNYGYTF.

This clonotype was observed a few times. The chain employs TRBV25-1 and TRBJ2-1; a possible D gene is TRBD2 (5 bases). This CDR3 comprises 15 residues. Trimming left V 1 base short and J 7 bases short, with 14 bases between. Germline assignment: CDR1 MGHDK and CDR2 SYGVNS. This CDR3 is CASSELALEGNEQFF. The CDR3 DNA is TGTGCCAGCAGTGAATTGGCACTCGAGGGTAATGAGCAGTTCTTC. The full variable domain, its missing parts supplied by reference TRBV25-1 and TRBJ2-1, is EADIYQTPRYLVIGTGKKITLECSQTMGHDKMYWYQQDPGMELHLIHYSYGVNSTEKGDLSSESTVSRIRTEHFPLTLESARPSHTSQYLCASSELALEGNEQFFGPGTRLTVL.

Points on this clonotype: A much larger clone differs from this one at a single base, so this may be a read error. V gene TRBV10-3 combines with J gene TRBJ2-5; D ambiguous. Per the germline V gene, CDR1 is ENHRY and CDR2 is SYGVKD. This CDR3 has 16 amino acids. V was shortened by 6 bases and J by 5 bases, with 22 bases between the two germline ends. CDR3 sequence reads: CAIRSLIVRSGETQYF. For the CDR3, the DNA is TGTGCCATCAGGTCCTTAATCGTCAGGAGTGGGGAGACCCAGTACTTC.

This clonotype has ten or more counts. The chain carries TRBV9 and TRBJ2-2; D might be TRBD1 or TRBD2, each matching 7 bases. The CDR3 contains 17 residues. Germline CDR1 is SGDLS and CDR2 is YYNGEE. V dropped 4 bases and J dropped 3 bases, with 19 bases sitting between them. This chain's CDR3 is CASSTPQTGRDTGELFF. The CDR3 DNA reads as TGTGCCAGCAGCACACCACAGACAGGGAGGGACACCGGGGAGCTGTTTTTT.

The table lists this clonotype with many counts. The rearrangement uses TRBV9 and TRBJ2-7, with 7 bases identical to TRBD2. The CDR3 is 12 amino acids. Germline V gives CDR1 SGDLS, CDR2 YYNGEE. Losses at the gene ends were 7 bases for V and 3 bases for J; bases not matched to a gene: 4. CDR3 sequence reads: CASGGTNYEQYF. The CDR3 region has the DNA TGTGCCAGCGGAGGGACTAACTACGAGCAGTACTTC.

At least ten counts were recorded for this clonotype. V is TRBV7-2 and J is TRBJ1-4; D unclear. Germline V lookup: CDR1 SGHTA, CDR2 FQGNSA. This CDR3 is built from 12 residues. The ends were cut back, 2 bases at V and 7 bases at J, with 5 bases in the middle. CDR3 protein: CASSLYGEKLFF. The CDR3 DNA sequence: TGTGCCAGCAGCTTATACGGTGAAAAACTGTTTTTT.

The chain combines TRBV19 with TRBJ1-1, with D maybe TRBD1 (5 bases). This CDR3 spans 16 amino acids. The V gene's germline CDR1 is LNHDA and CDR2 SQIVND (reference sequence). The V and J ends lost 4 bases and 2 bases respectively, with 17 bases between them. In DNA, the CDR3 is TGTGCCAGTAGTACCCCAGGGTTCCAGACCAACACTGAAGCTTTCTTT. Protein sequence: CASSTPGFQTNTEAFF.

Only one count was recorded for this clonotype. This rearrangement joins TRBV19 to TRBJ1-5; D gene ambiguous. This CDR3 is 13 amino acids long. V dropped 11 bases and J dropped 3 bases, with 14 bases sitting between them. Germline V gives CDR1 LNHDA, CDR2 SQIVND (reference sequence). The CDR3 spells CAWSYGPNQPQHF. The CDR3 DNA sequence: TGTGCCTGGAGTTATGGACCCAATCAGCCCCAGCATTTT.

The chain is built from TRBV29-1 and TRBJ1-1; D is uncertain. This CDR3 has 11 residues. Looked up from germline, CDR1 is SQVTM and CDR2 is ANQGSEA. Trimming took 3 bases from V and 3 from J, leaving 5 bases between them. In DNA form, the CDR3 reads TGCAGCGTTGATGGGGACACTGAAGCTTTCTTT. Amino acid sequence: CSVDGDTEAFF.

A note on this clonotype: Being one base from a much bigger clone, this may be a read error. It is likely a read error, because the conserved phenylalanine at the end of the CDR3 is missing. V and J are TRBV5-5 and TRBJ1-2, with D tentatively TRBD1 (6 bases). From germline, CDR1 is SGHKS and CDR2 YYEKEE (reference sequence). This CDR3 has 17 amino acids. The CDR3 region is CASSEKPGQDVYYGYTL. In DNA form, the CDR3 reads TGCGCCAGCAGCGAGAAACCGGGACAAGATGTATACTATGGCTACACCCTC.

In this sample, this clonotype turned up many times. CDR3 amino acids: CASGTGPIYGYTF. Here the CDR3 DNA reads TGTGCCAGTGGAACCGGACCGATCTATGGCTACACCTTC. The chain employs TRBV12-3 or TRBV12-4 and TRBJ1-2; no definite D call. V shed 9 bases and J shed 4 bases, with 15 bases lying between them. The CDR3 spans 13 residues.

This clonotype was counted many times. The CDR3: CSAGPSQHQPQHF. CDR3 DNA: TGCAGCGCGGGACCCAGCCAGCATCAGCCCCAGCATTTT. The gene calls are TRBV29-1 and TRBJ1-5, with D maybe TRBD1 (5 bases). Germline V CDR1 and CDR2: SQVTM, ANQGSEA. This CDR3 region has 13 residues. With 7 bases removed from V and 5 bases from J, the gap between germline ends came to 15 bases.